This T cell receptor beta chain came from a study of T cells in Graves' hyperthyroidism and ophthalmopathy. The sample holds many counts of this clonotype. The antigen remains unidentified. The TCR beta CDR3 regions underwent amplification using RNA transcripts as the source. HTBI primers drove first-round RT-PCR of the TCR CDR3. TCRdb processed the multiplex PCR reads anew with MiXCR; each CDR3 protein has one entry. The table lists 500,000 to 600,000 distinct CDR3 sequences, just over 45% of them singletons. In germline, CDR1 is SGHVS, CDR2 FNYEAQ. The ends were cut back, 1 base at V and 0 bases at J, with 6 bases in the middle. This CDR3 is 15 amino acids long. Overall study results and limits: With a median lead of approximately 6.4 months before onset, the model predicted ophthalmopathy. Blood shared most expanded thyroid clonotypes above 0.001.

Uncontrolled infection, other autoimmune disease, pregnancy or lactation disqualified patients from enrolment. Each diagnosis was grounded in clinical symptoms, serum thyroxine and TRAb, thyroid ultrasound, and orbital computed tomography. Sequenced input: peripheral blood or thyroid tissue (not recorded which). The rearrangement links TRBV7-6 to TRBJ2-2; the D call may be TRBD1 or TRBD2 (5 bases each). The sequence came from an adult woman with Graves' disease, either hyperthyroidism or ophthalmopathy (not recorded which). This chain's CDR3 is CASSLVGANTGELFF. In DNA form, the CDR3 reads TGTGCCAGCAGCTTAGTGGGGGCGAACACCGGGGAGCTGTTTTTT.